A single sample is the source of the 28 T cell receptor beta chains below, sequenced in a study of shared T cell receptors in the human thymus. Profiled with immunoSEQ multiplex PCR; TCRdb holds only in-frame clones, not every one. The sample includes approximately 760,000 clones, 70% to 90% of them seen just once. These same records also appear under a second study, on human thymus T cells.

Sequences were obtained from thymocytes. The receptors here all came from a girl less than two years old with a congenital heart defect.

Remarks on this clone: Other DNA sequences in the sample encode the same CDR3. The chain has TRBV6-6 and TRBJ1-6, with D perhaps matching TRBD1 (6 bases). Germline loops: CDR1 MNHNY, CDR2 SVGAGI (reference sequence). The CDR3 is 15 amino acids. Trimming removed 2 bases from V and 5 bases from J, with 10 bases in between. The CDR3 sequence: CASSYLDSNNSPLHF. The DNA of the CDR3 is TGTGCCAGCAGTTACCTGGACAGCAATAATTCACCCCTCCACTTT.

The J gene is TRBJ2-5, the V gene TRBV21-1; the table names TRBD1, a call not compared with the DNA. TRBV21-1 is marked as a pseudogene. The CDR3 runs to 19 residues. The CDR3 sequence: CASSKASMLQGPLQETQYF. Here the CDR3 DNA reads TGTGCCAGCAGCAAAGCGAGCATGCTACAGGGCCCCCTCCAAGAGACCCAGTACTTC.

V is TRBV29-1 and J is TRBJ1-2, with 8 bases that match TRBD1. The CDR3 runs to 16 residues. Per the germline V gene, CDR1 is SQVTM and CDR2 is ANQGSEA. With 4 bases clipped from V and 9 bases from J, the junction kept 19 bases outside the gene matches. This CDR3 is CSVVVGEGQARRSYTF. The CDR3 bases are TGCAGCGTTGTTGTAGGGGAGGGACAGGCCCGTAGGAGCTACACCTTC. Using reference TRBV29-1 and TRBJ1-2 for the parts outside the CDR3, the full variable domain is SAVISQKPSRDICQRGTSLTIQCQVDSQVTMMFWYRQQPGQSLTLIATANQGSEATYESGFVIDKFPISRPNLTFSTLTVSNMSPEDSSIYLCSVVVGEGQARRSYTFGSGTRLTVV.

The rearrangement joins TRBV27 to TRBJ2-7; 9 nucleotides line up with TRBD1. This CDR3 has 19 amino acids. CDR1 is MNHEY, CDR2 SMNVEV, per germline (reference sequence). The junction had 19 bases not matched to a gene; V was cut back by 5 bases and J by 2 bases. CDR3 sequence: CASSLSGIPRDRDTYEQYF. CDR3 DNA: TGTGCCAGCAGTCTTTCGGGGATCCCCCGGGACAGGGATACCTACGAGCAGTACTTC.

The chain employs TRBV5-6 and TRBJ2-3; D ambiguous. V was trimmed by 5 bases and J by 0 bases, leaving 10 bases between them. The CDR3 runs to 14 residues. From germline, CDR1 is SGHDT and CDR2 YYEEEE. This chain's CDR3 is CASRDTSSTDTQYF. CDR3 nucleotides: TGTGCCAGCAGAGACACGTCTAGCACAGATACGCAGTATTTT.

The chain employs TRBV11-2 and TRBJ1-1; 9 nucleotides align to TRBD1. The CDR3 is 17 amino acids. Looked up from germline, CDR1 is SGHAT and CDR2 is FQNNGV. With V trimmed by 7 bases and J by 2 bases, 14 bases remained unmatched. The CDR3 loop reads CASTVAWDRETNTEAFF. In DNA form, the CDR3 reads TGTGCCAGCACCGTAGCATGGGACAGGGAGACTAACACTGAAGCTTTCTTT.

The V call is TRBV6-1, the J call TRBJ1-6, with D possibly being TRBD1 (6 bases). Trimming pared 7 bases from V and 1 base from J, leaving 11 bases between. The V gene's germline CDR1 is MNHNS and CDR2 SASEGT. The CDR3 totals 15 residues. The CDR3 DNA sequence: TGTGCCAGCACCCGTACAGGGTCCTATAATTCACCCCTCCACTTT. This sequence encodes CASTRTGSYNSPLHF.

V and J are TRBV27 and TRBJ2-7; 9 bases are a match to TRBD1. Germline CDR1 and CDR2: MNHEY and SMNVEV (reference sequence). This CDR3 has 14 residues. J gave up 7 bases and V 6 bases, and 10 bases lay outside the gene matches. The CDR3 DNA follows: TGTGCCAGCAGCAGGGGACAGGGCAATTGGGAGCAGTACTTC. Its protein is CASSRGQGNWEQYF.

The rearrangement links TRBV4-3 to TRBJ1-6; D ambiguous. The CDR3 spans 16 residues. Between the trimmed V and J ends, which lost 0 bases and 10 bases, there was a span of 16 bases. Germline-derived CDR1 and CDR2 are LGHNA and YSLEER. The CDR3 DNA is TGCGCCAGCAGCCAAGATTCGTACGGTCTAGAATCACCCCTCCACTTT. Residues: CASSQDSYGLESPLHF.

The rearrangement joins TRBV5-1 to TRBJ2-2; D is possibly TRBD1 (6 bases). This CDR3 has 15 residues. The germline V gene has CDR1 SGHRS and CDR2 YFSETQ. Between the trimmed V and J ends, which lost 2 bases and 3 bases, there was a span of 11 bases. CDR3 bases: TGCGCCAGCAGCTTCATACAGGGCCACACCGGGGAGCTGTTTTTT. Amino acids: CASSFIQGHTGELFF.

Here the CDR3 reads CASSGRTVGPSEQFF. The DNA of the CDR3 is TGTGCCAGCAGCGGAAGGACTGTTGGGCCCAGTGAGCAGTTCTTC. The rearrangement uses TRBV2 and TRBJ2-1, with D possibly TRBD2 on 5 matching bases. The CDR3 consists of 15 residues. Germline CDR1 SNHLY, CDR2 FYNNEI. V lost 6 bases, J lost 9 bases, and 21 bases lay in between.

The chain employs TRBV9 and TRBJ1-1; TRBD1 aligns across 10 bases. The CDR3 is made up of 14 amino acids. V dropped 4 bases and J dropped 5; count of bases not matched to a gene: 5. The germline V gene has CDR1 SGDLS and CDR2 YYNGEE. The DNA for the CDR3 is TGTGCCAGCAGCCCCCGGACAGGGGGGACTGAAGCTTTCTTT. Protein: CASSPRTGGTEAFF.

This sequence joins TRBV7-8 and TRBJ1-2; D might be TRBD1 (5 bases). The CDR3 sequence is 17 residues long. Between the trimmed V and J ends, which lost 2 bases and 2 bases, there was a span of 18 bases. CDR1 is SGHVS, CDR2 FQNEAQ, per germline. CDR3 sequence: CASSLTRGGRSNYGYTF. The CDR3 DNA is TGTGCCAGCAGCTTAACGAGGGGCGGGAGAAGCAACTATGGCTACACCTTC.

This chain links TRBV11-3 with TRBJ1-4; the D is unclear. V was clipped by 3 bases and J by 0 bases, with 11 bases between them. The CDR3 extends over 16 amino acids. The germline V gene encodes CDR1 SGHNT and CDR2 YENEEA. The CDR3 DNA reads TGTGCCAGCAGCTTGCTGAGTTCTGCAACTAATGAAAAACTGTTTTTT. It encodes CASSLLSSATNEKLFF.

J is TRBJ1-2 and V is TRBV28, with 7 bases identical to TRBD1. The CDR3 is 14 amino acids. V dropped 6 bases and J dropped 6; count of bases not matched to a gene: 10. The V gene's germline CDR1 is MDHEN and CDR2 SYDVKM. CDR3 sequence (DNA): TGTGCCAGCAGCCTGGGTACAGGGGTTCATGGCTACACCTTC. Protein product: CASSLGTGVHGYTF.

The chain links TRBV12-5 to TRBJ1-2; D is possibly TRBD1 (6 bases). V lost 5 bases and J 4 bases, leaving 14 bases between the germline ends. Germline V gene data show CDR1 as LGHNT and CDR2 as FRNRAP. CDR3 length: 14 amino acids. The CDR3 region has the DNA TGTGCTAGTGGTACCGGACAGATTCTCTATGGCTACACCTTC. It encodes CASGTGQILYGYTF.

The V and J genes are TRBV5-1 and TRBJ2-7, with 9 nucleotides matching TRBD1. Losses at the gene ends were 4 bases for V and 7 bases for J; bases not matched to a gene: 9. This CDR3 has 14 amino acids. Per the germline V gene, CDR1 is SGHRS and CDR2 is YFSETQ. The CDR3 spells CASSPGQGEREQYF. DNA for the CDR3: TGCGCCAGCAGCCCGGGACAGGGCGAAAGGGAGCAGTACTTC.

The CDR3 reads CASRPGTSGDGGTQYF. Here the CDR3 DNA reads TGTGCCAGCAGACCGGGGACTAGCGGGGACGGGGGTACGCAGTATTTT. The chain links TRBV4-2 to TRBJ2-3, with 13 bases matching TRBD2. J was trimmed by 8 bases and V by 6 bases; bases with no gene match: 11. This CDR3 is built from 16 residues. From germline, CDR1 is LGHNA and CDR2 YNFKEQ.

This rearrangement joins TRBV5-1 to TRBJ2-7; 10 bases line up with TRBD2. The CDR3 consists of 14 residues. Unmatched junction bases numbered 4, after V lost 1 base and J lost 6 bases. Germline CDR1 and CDR2: SGHRS and YFSETQ. Here the CDR3 reads CASSLLPSGGEQYF. For the CDR3, the DNA is TGCGCCAGCAGCTTGCTCCCTAGCGGGGGCGAGCAGTACTTC.

This chain links TRBV27 with TRBJ2-5; the D gene is possibly TRBD1 (5 bases). Germline CDR1 MNHEY, CDR2 SMNVEV (reference sequence). V lost 2 bases to trimming and J lost 1 base, with 8 bases between them. The CDR3 contains 14 residues. The CDR3 DNA reads TGTGCCAGCAGTTTACTGGGGCTCCAAGAGACCCAGTACTTC. Translated: CASSLLGLQETQYF.

The chain couples TRBV15 to TRBJ1-5; no firm D call. The CDR3 runs 17 residues. Per the germline V gene, CDR1 is LNHNV and CDR2 is YYDKDF (reference sequence). Trimming shortened V by 1 base and J by 2 bases, and 15 bases separated the two germline ends. CDR3 sequence: CATSRVPRLAGNQPQHF. DNA for the CDR3: TGTGCCACCAGCAGAGTGCCCAGGCTGGCCGGCAATCAGCCCCAGCATTTT.

V and J are TRBV5-6 and TRBJ1-2; D perhaps matches TRBD1 (6 bases). Germline-derived CDR1 and CDR2 are SGHDT and YYEEEE. The V end lost 0 bases, the J end lost 3 bases, and 12 bases lay between the germline ends. There are 15 residues in the CDR3. CDR3 DNA: TGTGCCAGCAGCTTGGCTTACAGGGCGGACTATGGCTACACCTTC. Translation gives CASSLAYRADYGYTF.

This chain connects TRBV14 to TRBJ2-6, with D uncertain. The CDR3 is made up of 17 amino acids. Germline CDR1 is SGHDN and CDR2 is FVKESK. V lost 0 bases and J 0 bases, leaving 9 bases between the germline ends. The CDR3 sequence is CASSQELAFSGANVLTF. As DNA, the CDR3 is TGTGCCAGCAGCCAAGAATTGGCATTCTCTGGGGCCAACGTCCTGACTTTC.

This chain links TRBV27 with TRBJ1-3; unclear D gene. The CDR3 covers 14 residues. V lost 6 bases and J lost 0, with 9 bases in between. Germline CDR1 is MNHEY and CDR2 is SMNVEV (reference sequence). Here the CDR3 reads CASRQTHSGNTIYF. The CDR3 DNA reads as TGTGCCAGCAGACAGACACACTCTGGAAACACCATATATTTT.

The rearrangement links TRBV7-9 to TRBJ2-3; TRBD2 aligns across 7 bases. CDR1 SEHNR and CDR2 FQNEAQ come from the germline V gene (reference sequence). The junction had 7 bases not matched to a gene; V was cut back by 8 bases and J by 5 bases. The CDR3 is made up of 13 amino acids. CDR3: CASGRGREDTQYF. CDR3 DNA: TGTGCCAGCGGGAGGGGCCGGGAAGATACGCAGTATTTT.

On this clone itself: Other DNA sequences within the sample encode an identical CDR3. V is TRBV27 and J is TRBJ1-6; weak D call: TRBD1 (5 bases). CDR1 is MNHEY, CDR2 SMNVEV, per germline (reference sequence). V lost 2 bases to trimming and J lost 10 bases, with 9 bases between them. The CDR3 totals 13 residues. In DNA form, the CDR3 reads TGTGCCAGCAGTTTAGACAGAATATCACCCCTCCACTTT. Residues: CASSLDRISPLHF.

V is TRBV2 and J is TRBJ1-5; 9 positions match TRBD1. J was trimmed by 3 bases and V by 6 bases; bases with no gene match: 6. From germline, CDR1 is SNHLY and CDR2 FYNNEI. The CDR3 is made up of 15 amino acids. CDR3 in amino acids: CASRRDRVHNQPQHF. The CDR3 coding sequence is TGTGCCAGCAGAAGGGACAGGGTTCACAATCAGCCCCAGCATTTT.

This chain connects TRBV14 to TRBJ1-1; D is perhaps TRBD1 (5 bases). Germline loops: CDR1 SGHDN, CDR2 FVKESK. The V end was cut by 3 bases, the J end by 6 bases, with 11 bases between. The CDR3 length is 13 residues. The CDR3 DNA is TGTGCCAGCAGCCATGGCAGGGTCGCTGAAGCTTTCTTT. Its translation is CASSHGRVAEAFF.